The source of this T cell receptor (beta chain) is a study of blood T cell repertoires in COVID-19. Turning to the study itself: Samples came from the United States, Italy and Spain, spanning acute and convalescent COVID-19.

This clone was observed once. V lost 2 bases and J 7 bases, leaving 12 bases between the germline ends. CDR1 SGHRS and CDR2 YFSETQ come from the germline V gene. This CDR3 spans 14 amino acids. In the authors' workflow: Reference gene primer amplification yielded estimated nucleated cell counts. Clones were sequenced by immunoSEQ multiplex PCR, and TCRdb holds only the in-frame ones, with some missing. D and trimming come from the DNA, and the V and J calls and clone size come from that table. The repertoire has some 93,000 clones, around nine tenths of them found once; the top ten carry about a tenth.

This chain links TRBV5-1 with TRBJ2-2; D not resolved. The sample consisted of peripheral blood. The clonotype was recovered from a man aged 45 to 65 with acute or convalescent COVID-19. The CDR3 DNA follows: TGCGCCAGCAGCTTAAGTAGTGCACTCGGGGAGCTGTTTTTT. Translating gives CASSLSSALGELFF.